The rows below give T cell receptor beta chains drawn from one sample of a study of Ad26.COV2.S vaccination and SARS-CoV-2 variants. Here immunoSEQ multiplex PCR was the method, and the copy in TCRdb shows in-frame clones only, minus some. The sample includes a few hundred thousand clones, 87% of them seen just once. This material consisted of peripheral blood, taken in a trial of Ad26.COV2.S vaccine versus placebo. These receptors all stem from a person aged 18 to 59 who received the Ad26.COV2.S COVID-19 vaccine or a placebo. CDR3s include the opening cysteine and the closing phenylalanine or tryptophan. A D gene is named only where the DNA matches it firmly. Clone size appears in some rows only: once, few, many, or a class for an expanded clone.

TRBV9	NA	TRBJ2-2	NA	TGTGCCAGCAGCGTTGGAGGGAGCACCGGGGAGCTGTTTTTT	CASSVGGSTGELFF
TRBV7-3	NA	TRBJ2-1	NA	TGTGCCAGCAGCTTAGACAGGGAACGGGGGAATGAGCAGTTCTTC	CASSLDRERGNEQFF
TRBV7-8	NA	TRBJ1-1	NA	TGTGCCAGCAGCTTAATGGGACACCGGACTGAAGCTTTCTTT	CASSLMGHRTEAFF
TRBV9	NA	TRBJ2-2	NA	TGTGCCAGCAGCGTAGGGTGGGCTCGACCTCCCGGGGAGCTGTTTTTT	CASSVGWARPPGELFF
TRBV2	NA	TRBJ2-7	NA	TGTGCCAGCACTCACATAGGGAGAGGGGAGCGCGAGCAGTACTTC	CASTHIGRGEREQYF
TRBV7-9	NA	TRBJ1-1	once	TGTGCCAGCAGGGAACAAGGACGGATGAACACTGAAGCTTTCTTT	CASREQGRMNTEAFF
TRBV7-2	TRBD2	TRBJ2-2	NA	TGTGCCAGCAGCCGCGATTATCTAGCGGGGGGAACCGGGGAGCTGTTTTTT	CASSRDYLAGGTGELFF
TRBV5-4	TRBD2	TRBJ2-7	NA	TGTGCCAGCAGCTTGGGTAGCGGGGGAGGTTACGAGCAGTACTTC	CASSLGSGGGYEQYF
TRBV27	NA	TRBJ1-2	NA	TGTGCCAGCAGTCCCCCAGGGGACTATGGCTACACCTTC	CASSPPGDYGYTF
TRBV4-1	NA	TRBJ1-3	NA	TGCGCCAGCAGCCAAGATTCGGTGTCAGGGGCGCGTAGAAACACCATATATTTT	CASSQDSVSGARRNTIYF
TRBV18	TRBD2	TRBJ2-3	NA	TGTGCCAGCTCGCCGCTCCCTTTTTCGACGGGGGGGTCCACAGATACGCAGTATTTT	CASSPLPFSTGGSTDTQYF
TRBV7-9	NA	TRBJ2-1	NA	TGTGCCAGCAGCTTAGACTATTTGGGTGAGCAGTTCTTC	CASSLDYLGEQFF
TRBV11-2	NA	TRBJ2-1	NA	TGTGCCAGCAGCTTAGTAGGGGGGCTAGTTAGTCACAATGAGCAGTTCTTC	CASSLVGGLVSHNEQFF
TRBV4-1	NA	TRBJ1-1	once	TGCGCCAGCAGCACTCGAGTGGCCGCCAATGAAGCTTTCTTT	CASSTRVAANEAFF
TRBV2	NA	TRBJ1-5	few	TGTGCCAGCAGTGAAGGACAGATTAGCAATCAGCCCCAGCATTTT	CASSEGQISNQPQHF
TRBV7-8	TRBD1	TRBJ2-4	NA	TGTGCCAGCAGCTCGGGGACAGACCTAGCCAAAAACATTCAGTACTTC	CASSSGTDLAKNIQYF
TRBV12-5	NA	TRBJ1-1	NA	TGTGCTGGAGGGGGCACTGAAGCTTTCTTT	CAGGGTEAFF
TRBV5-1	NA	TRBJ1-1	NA	TGCGCCAGCCGAGACCCGGACACTGAAGCTTTCTTT	CASRDPDTEAFF
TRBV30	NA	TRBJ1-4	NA	TGTGCCTGGAGCCTTTCCGGGGGGACTAGAAATGAAAAACTGTTTTTT	CAWSLSGGTRNEKLFF
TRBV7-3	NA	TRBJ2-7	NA	TGTGCCAGCAGCTTAAACGCAGCACCCTACGAGCAGTACTTC	CASSLNAAPYEQYF
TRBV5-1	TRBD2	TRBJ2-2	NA	TGCGCCAGCAGCGGAGGTGGACTAGCGGTCGGGGAGCTGTTTTTT	CASSGGGLAVGELFF
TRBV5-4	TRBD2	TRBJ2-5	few	TGTGCCAGCAGCTTGGCCTTTGTGACTAGCGAAGGCCAAGAGACCCAGTACTTC	CASSLAFVTSEGQETQYF
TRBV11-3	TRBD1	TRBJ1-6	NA	TGTGCCAGCACCTGCAGGAGACAGGGCGTGGGCAATTCACCCCTCCACTTT	CASTCRRQGVGNSPLHF
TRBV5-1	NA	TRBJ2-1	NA	TGCGCCAGCAGCTTGACGGTACTCAGGGGCAATGAGCAGTTCTTC	CASSLTVLRGNEQFF
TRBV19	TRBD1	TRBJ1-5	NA	TGTGCCAGTAGTAAGACAGGGGTGGTGGGGAATCAGCCCCAGCATTTT	CASSKTGVVGNQPQHF
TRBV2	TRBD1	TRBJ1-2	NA	TGTGCCAGCAGGGAGGACAGGGTAGACGGCTACACCTTC	CASREDRVDGYTF
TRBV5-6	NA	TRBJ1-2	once	TGTGCCAGCAGCCCGACAGCTAACTATGGCTACACCTTC	CASSPTANYGYTF
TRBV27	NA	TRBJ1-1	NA	TGTGCCAGCAGTTTAGGGGGAAGGAACACTGAAGCTTTCTTT	CASSLGGRNTEAFF